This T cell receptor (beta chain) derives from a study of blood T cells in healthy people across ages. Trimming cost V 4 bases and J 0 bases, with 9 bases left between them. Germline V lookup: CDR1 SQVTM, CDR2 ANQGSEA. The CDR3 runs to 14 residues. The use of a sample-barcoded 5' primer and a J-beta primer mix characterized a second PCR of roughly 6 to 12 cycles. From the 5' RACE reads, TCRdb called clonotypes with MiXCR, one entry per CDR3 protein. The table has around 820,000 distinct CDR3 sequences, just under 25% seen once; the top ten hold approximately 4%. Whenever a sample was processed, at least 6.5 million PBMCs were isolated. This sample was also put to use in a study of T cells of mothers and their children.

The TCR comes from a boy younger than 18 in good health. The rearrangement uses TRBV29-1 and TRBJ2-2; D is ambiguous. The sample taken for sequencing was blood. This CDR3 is CSVGLRANTGELFF. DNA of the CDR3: TGCAGCGTTGGGCTGCGCGCGAACACCGGGGAGCTGTTTTTT.